Below, 18 T cell receptor beta chains from the same sample are listed, as sequenced in a study of blood T cell repertoires in COVID-19. The protocol was immunoSEQ multiplex PCR, while the TCRdb copy is restricted to in-frame clones and leaves out a portion. Altogether 120,000 to 150,000 clones are present, 80% to 90% being singletons, with the ten largest covering 10% to 13%. Specimen: peripheral blood. These receptors all stem from a man aged 60 to 75 with active or convalescent COVID-19.

The chain employs TRBV5-1 and TRBJ2-1, with TRBD2 matching over 12 bases. CDR3 length: 15 residues. Germline CDR1 SGHRS, CDR2 YFSETQ. V was pared by 7 bases and J by 10 bases, with 12 bases of the junction left unmatched. This CDR3 is CASGGRLAGVGEQFF. For the CDR3, the DNA is TGCGCCAGCGGAGGTCGACTAGCGGGAGTTGGAGAGCAGTTCTTC.

This chain joins TRBV7-2 and TRBJ1-3; D ambiguous. V lost 4 bases and J lost 4, with 11 bases in between. This CDR3 comprises 14 residues. Germline CDR1 is SGHTA and CDR2 is FQGNSA. CDR3 DNA sequence: TGTGCCAGCAGCTCCGCTATGGGCGGAAACACCATATATTTT. Its protein is CASSSAMGGNTIYF.

By proportion, this clone is medium-sized. The V call is TRBV18, the J call TRBJ2-7, with D tentatively TRBD1 (5 bases). V lost 4 bases and J 1 base, leaving 17 bases between the germline ends. Looked up from germline, CDR1 is KGHSH and CDR2 is LQKENI. This CDR3 has 16 residues. The CDR3 DNA reads TGTGCCAGCTCACAAACGTGGACAACGATATCCTACGAGCAGTACTTC. Translating gives CASSQTWTTISYEQYF.

This chain links TRBV27 with TRBJ2-7; 8 nucleotides line up with TRBD1. Germline V gene sequence: CDR1 MNHEY, CDR2 SMNVEV (reference sequence). The J segment lost 5 bases and the V segment lost 3 bases, leaving 3 bases of the junction unmatched. The CDR3 covers 13 residues. In DNA form, the CDR3 reads TGTGCCAGCAGTTTCGCAGGGGGCAACGAGCAGTACTTC. Its protein product is CASSFAGGNEQYF.

The genes are TRBV3-1 (or the pseudogene TRBV3-2) and TRBJ1-5; the D gene is possibly TRBD1 (5 bases). Trimming cost V 4 bases and J 0 bases, with 10 bases left between them. The V gene's germline CDR1 is LGHDT and CDR2 YNNKEL (reference sequence). CDR3 length equals 15 residues. CDR3 sequence: CASSPTAHSNQPQHF. Written as DNA, the CDR3 is TGTGCCAGCAGCCCGACAGCACATAGCAATCAGCCCCAGCATTTT.

In its sample, this clone was seen once. The chain employs TRBV9 and TRBJ2-3, with TRBD2 matching over 11 bases. Germline CDR1 and CDR2: SGDLS and YYNGEE. The CDR3 is made up of 16 amino acids. The V segment lost 4 bases and the J segment 4 bases; nucleotides outside the gene matches: 8. The DNA for the CDR3 is TGTGCCAGCAGCTTTGGGCTAGCGGGAGGACCAGATACGCAGTATTTT. This encodes CASSFGLAGGPDTQYF.

V gene TRBV2 combines with J gene TRBJ2-4; 9 nucleotides line up with TRBD1. The CDR3 contains 17 residues. Trimming took 7 bases from V and 1 from J; bases not matched to a gene: 11. CDR1 and CDR2 (germline): SNHLY, FYNNEI. This chain's CDR3 is CASNTGGSAVAKNIQYF. DNA for the CDR3: TGTGCCAGCAACACAGGGGGCAGTGCGGTGGCCAAAAACATTCAGTACTTC.

The chain carries TRBV7-2 and TRBJ2-7; 7 bases are shared with TRBD1. The germline V gene has CDR1 SGHTA and CDR2 FQGNSA. This CDR3 is 14 amino acids long. The junction had 7 bases not matched to a gene; V was cut back by 8 bases and J by 0 bases. CDR3 in DNA: TGTGCCAGCCGACAACAGGGGAGCTCCTACGAGCAGTACTTC. It encodes CASRQQGSSYEQYF.

The chain employs TRBV7-9 and TRBJ2-1, with D uncertain. The CDR3 loop spans 13 amino acids. Deletions cut 3 bases from V and 2 bases from J, with 5 bases between. Germline V CDR1 and CDR2: SEHNR, FQNEAQ (reference sequence). The chain's CDR3 is CASSFTAYNEQFF. CDR3 sequence (DNA): TGTGCCAGCAGCTTCACAGCCTACAATGAGCAGTTCTTC.

The chain couples TRBV27 to TRBJ1-5; a weak D match, TRBD1 (5 bases). The CDR3 consists of 13 residues. Trimming removed 3 bases from V and 5 bases from J, with 8 bases in between. Germline values: CDR1 MNHEY, CDR2 SMNVEV (reference sequence). This CDR3 reads CASSFRVDQPQHF. CDR3 coding DNA: TGTGCCAGCAGTTTCAGGGTGGATCAGCCCCAGCATTTT.

This clone came up a few times. This chain uses TRBV7-2 with TRBJ2-1; 16 nucleotides match TRBD2. With 5 bases clipped from V and 10 bases from J, the junction kept 17 bases outside the gene matches. CDR3 length: 19 amino acids. CDR1 is SGHTA, CDR2 FQGNSA, per germline. The CDR3 loop reads CASSPQLGLAGGQAKEQFF. In nucleotides, the CDR3 is TGTGCCAGCAGCCCCCAACTGGGACTAGCGGGAGGGCAGGCAAAGGAGCAGTTCTTC.

CDR3 residues: CASTLAGVNNEQFF. The CDR3 DNA sequence: TGTGCCAGTACCTTAGCGGGAGTAAACAATGAGCAGTTCTTC. This chain uses TRBV19 with TRBJ2-1, with TRBD2 identical over 9 bases. The length of the CDR3 is 14 residues. CDR1 and CDR2 (germline): LNHDA, SQIVND (reference sequence). Losses at the gene ends were 7 bases for V and 5 bases for J; bases not matched to a gene: 6.

V and J are TRBV24-1 and TRBJ2-3; 10 positions agree with TRBD1. V dropped 1 base and J dropped 5; count of bases not matched to a gene: 17. Germline V gene data show CDR1 as KGHDR and CDR2 as SFDVKD. CDR3 length: 20 amino acids. The CDR3 region is CATSDLRSGPGTGVQDTQYF. The CDR3 DNA sequence: TGTGCCACCAGTGATTTACGTTCGGGGCCCGGGACAGGGGTTCAAGATACGCAGTATTTT.

The chain employs TRBV10-3 and TRBJ2-1; TRBD2 matches at 14 bases. CDR3 length equals 17 residues. V trimming: 5 bases; J trimming: 5 bases; junction bases outside the gene matches: 8. Per germline, CDR1 ENHRY and CDR2 SYGVKD. The CDR3 here is CAISRGLAGGQDNEQFF. The CDR3 nucleotides read TGTGCCATCAGTCGCGGACTAGCGGGAGGTCAGGACAATGAGCAGTTCTTC.

The chain recombines TRBV27 with TRBJ2-1, with 8 bases matching TRBD2. V was pared by 5 bases and J by 1 base, with 7 bases of the junction left unmatched. This CDR3 spans 16 amino acids. Germline CDR1 and CDR2: MNHEY and SMNVEV (reference sequence). In DNA form, the CDR3 reads TGTGCCAGCAGTGGGTTAGCGGGACTATCCTACAATGAGCAGTTCTTC. It is translated as CASSGLAGLSYNEQFF.

The CDR3 loop is CASSIGGGRGQPQHF. The CDR3 DNA reads as TGTGCCAGTAGTATCGGAGGGGGCCGTGGTCAGCCCCAGCATTTT. The rearrangement uses TRBV19 and TRBJ1-5, with 7 bases aligning to TRBD1. CDR1 is LNHDA and CDR2 is SQIVND in the germline V gene (reference sequence). The trim removed 3 bases at V and 6 bases at J, leaving 8 bases unmatched. CDR3 length equals 15 residues.

The J gene is TRBJ1-1, the V gene TRBV28; D may be TRBD1 (5 bases). V lost 6 bases and J lost 0, with 14 bases in between. There are 15 residues in the CDR3. Germline V lookup: CDR1 MDHEN, CDR2 SYDVKM. In nucleotides, the CDR3 is TGTGCCAGCAGCCCTGACAGAGCTTTGAACACTGAAGCTTTCTTT. It yields the protein CASSPDRALNTEAFF.

The J gene is TRBJ2-3, the V gene TRBV28, with a possible D match to TRBD1 (6 bases). There are 13 residues in the CDR3. Germline V gives CDR1 MDHEN, CDR2 SYDVKM. V was shortened by 8 bases and J by 4 bases, with 13 bases between the two germline ends. CDR3 loop: CASERPGADTQYF. Written as DNA, the CDR3 is TGTGCCAGCGAGAGGCCAGGGGCAGATACGCAGTATTTT.